Presented here are 20 T cell receptor beta chains from one specimen sequenced in a study of T-cell reconstitution after alpha-beta-depleted transplantation in children. Unique molecular identifiers were used in preparing the TCRbeta library. One entry per CDR3 protein results from TCRdb running MiXCR on the PCR reads. The table includes approximately 650,000 distinct CDR3 sequences, 10% to 15% detected once. This material consisted of PBMCs, taken before TCRalphabeta/CD19-depleted stem cell transplant. All receptors derive from a girl aged 2-10 years with congenital amegakaryocytic thrombocytopenia, due to receive a stem cell transplant.

This clonotype occurred many times. The V gene is TRBV6-5, the J gene TRBJ2-3; maybe TRBD2 (6 bases). The CDR3 runs to 16 residues. CDR1 and CDR2 (germline): MNHEY, SVGAGI. V lost 4 bases, J lost 3 bases, and 17 bases lay in between. The CDR3 DNA follows: TGTGCCAGCAGTTTGGAACCGGGAGCCTTAACAGATACGCAGTATTTT. The encoded protein is CASSLEPGALTDTQYF.

CDR3 amino acids: CASSSQDWPDTQYF. For the CDR3, the DNA is TGCGCCAGCAGCTCACAAGACTGGCCAGATACGCAGTATTTT. The V gene is TRBV5-1, the J gene TRBJ2-3; D call uncertain. This CDR3 is 14 amino acids long. CDR1 is SGHRS and CDR2 is YFSETQ in the germline V gene. The ends were cut back, 3 bases at V and 4 bases at J, with 12 bases in the middle.

This clonotype appeared many times. The chain uses TRBV5-1 and TRBJ2-3; 8 positions match TRBD2. The CDR3 totals 18 residues. Looked up from germline, CDR1 is SGHRS and CDR2 is YFSETQ. Germline trimming cut 4 bases from V and 3 bases from J; bases unmatched to any gene: 16. The CDR3 here is CASSGGLSGIKVTDTQYF. The CDR3 nucleotides are TGCGCCAGCAGCGGTGGCCTTAGCGGGATAAAGGTGACAGATACGCAGTATTTT.

This clonotype was found a few times. The rearrangement uses TRBV10-3 and TRBJ2-5; D possibly corresponds to TRBD1 (5 bases). Germline V gene sequence: CDR1 ENHRY, CDR2 SYGVKD. The V end lost 2 bases, the J end lost 5 bases, and 6 bases lay between the germline ends. This CDR3 is 12 amino acids long. CDR3 sequence: CAISEGAETQYF. DNA of the CDR3: TGTGCCATCAGTGAGGGGGCTGAGACCCAGTACTTC.

The sample holds many counts of this clonotype. The chain joins TRBV20-1 to TRBJ2-5; D unclear. Germline CDR1 reads DFQATT; CDR2 reads SNEGSKA (reference sequence). Trimming left V 0 bases short and J 1 base short, with 15 bases between. This CDR3 is 16 amino acids long. CDR3: CSARDLRRFFQETQYF. The CDR3 DNA sequence: TGCAGTGCTAGAGATCTCCGGCGGTTCTTCCAAGAGACCCAGTACTTC.

This clonotype was seen many times. This chain links TRBV5-6 with TRBJ2-2; no clear D gene. The CDR3 length is 18 residues. Germline-derived CDR1 and CDR2 are SGHDT and YYEEEE. Trimming took 0 bases from V and 4 from J, leaving 19 bases between them. The CDR3 reads CASSLVLGSRIPTGELFF. The CDR3 DNA follows: TGTGCCAGCAGCTTGGTGTTGGGGTCCAGGATACCCACCGGGGAGCTGTTTTTT.

This clonotype was seen a handful of times. The CDR3, as DNA: TGTGCCAGCTCACCGATTCGGGGAGGGGAGCTGTTTTTT. This sequence encodes CASSPIRGGELFF. J is TRBJ2-2 and V is TRBV18; TRBD2 is a possible D gene (5 bases). This CDR3 contains 13 residues. The V gene's germline CDR1 is KGHSH and CDR2 LQKENI. Trimming shortened V by 3 bases and J by 8 bases, and 10 bases separated the two germline ends.

This clonotype has more than one count but fewer than ten. The chain has TRBV20-1 and TRBJ2-7; D may be TRBD2 (6 bases). V lost 1 base to trimming and J lost 4 bases, with 17 bases between them. Germline-derived CDR1 and CDR2 are DFQATT and SNEGSKA (reference sequence). CDR3 length equals 15 residues. The DNA for the CDR3 is TGCAGTGCTAGAGCGGGAGACGGGAGAGTGTACGAGCAGTACTTC. It encodes CSARAGDGRVYEQYF.

This clonotype appeared a few times. This chain links TRBV20-1 with TRBJ2-7; a possible D gene is TRBD2 (6 bases). V lost 5 bases, J lost 3 bases, and 14 bases lay in between. Germline V gene sequence: CDR1 DFQATT, CDR2 SNEGSKA (reference sequence). The CDR3 is 13 residues long. CDR3 coding DNA: TGCAGTGCTGGCGGGGATTCTAGCTACGAGCAGTACTTC. Amino acids: CSAGGDSSYEQYF.

The rearrangement uses TRBV7-9 and TRBJ2-3; D is undetermined. Trimming left V 4 bases short and J 2 bases short, with 19 bases between. The length of the CDR3 is 17 residues. The V gene's germline CDR1 is SEHNR and CDR2 FQNEAQ (reference sequence). The CDR3, as DNA: TGTGCCAGCAGCTCGTCAAGTGTGCCTGGAATCACAGATACGCAGTATTTT. Protein sequence: CASSSSSVPGITDTQYF.

This clonotype was detected many times. This chain uses TRBV12-3 or TRBV12-4 with TRBJ1-3; D is uncertain. The CDR3 spans 16 residues. The V end lost 3 bases, the J end lost 1 base, and 13 bases lay between the germline ends. CDR3 bases: TGTGCCAGCAGTTTGGCTTTCGGAGGGTCTGGAAACACCATATATTTT. Its translation: CASSLAFGGSGNTIYF.

This clonotype is a singleton in its sample. V gene TRBV5-1 combines with J gene TRBJ2-7, with a possible D match to TRBD2 (5 bases). The CDR3 loop spans 14 amino acids. With 4 bases removed from V and 4 bases from J, the gap between germline ends came to 15 bases. Germline CDR1 reads SGHRS; CDR2 reads YFSETQ. DNA of the CDR3: TGCGCCAGCAGCCAAACTAGTTTTGTTTACGAGCAGTACTTC. Its translation is CASSQTSFVYEQYF.

This clonotype was seen repeatedly, ten times or more. The chain is built from TRBV29-1 and TRBJ1-4; D remains unclear. The CDR3 spans 16 residues. Germline assignment: CDR1 SQVTM and CDR2 ANQGSEA. The ends were cut back, 2 bases at V and 2 bases at J, with 15 bases in the middle. The chain's CDR3 is CSVESFGEDTNEKLFF. The DNA for the CDR3 is TGCAGCGTTGAATCGTTCGGGGAGGATACTAATGAAAAACTGTTTTTT.

Many counts were recorded for this clonotype. The rearrangement joins TRBV20-1 to TRBJ2-7; 7 positions agree with TRBD2. CDR1 and CDR2 (germline): DFQATT, SNEGSKA (reference sequence). This CDR3 region has 13 residues. The V segment lost 5 bases and the J segment 3 bases; nucleotides outside the gene matches: 7. The CDR3 nucleotides are TGCAGTGCTCAGACTAGCTTCGACTACGAGCAGTACTTC. This encodes CSAQTSFDYEQYF.

This clonotype was seen ten or more times. The rearrangement links TRBV29-1 to TRBJ2-1, with 7 bases matching TRBD1. V trimming: 4 bases; J trimming: 3 bases; junction bases outside the gene matches: 12. CDR3 size: 16 residues. Germline CDR1 reads SQVTM; CDR2 reads ANQGSEA. The CDR3 sequence is CSVGPRDRDLYNEQFF. The CDR3 bases are TGCAGCGTTGGCCCCCGCGACAGGGATCTCTACAATGAGCAGTTCTTC.

This clonotype was counted ten times or more. The CDR3: CSARGLAATYEQYF. The CDR3 DNA reads as TGCAGTGCTAGGGGACTAGCGGCTACCTACGAGCAGTACTTC. The gene calls are TRBV20-1 and TRBJ2-7; TRBD2 aligns across 11 bases. From germline, CDR1 is DFQATT and CDR2 SNEGSKA (reference sequence). Unmatched junction bases numbered 3, after V lost 3 bases and J lost 2 bases. The CDR3 loop spans 14 amino acids.

The rearrangement uses TRBV5-1 and TRBJ2-7; D unclear. Trimming cost V 3 bases and J 4 bases, with 23 bases left between them. The length of the CDR3 is 17 residues. Germline CDR1 and CDR2: SGHRS and YFSETQ. CDR3 amino acids: CASSSPSGSGPMYEQYF. CDR3 nucleotide sequence: TGCGCCAGCAGCTCCCCGTCTGGTAGTGGACCTATGTACGAGCAGTACTTC.

This clonotype occurred many times. The chain recombines TRBV20-1 with TRBJ2-1, with D tentatively TRBD2 (6 bases). The length of the CDR3 is 17 residues. Per germline, CDR1 DFQATT and CDR2 SNEGSKA (reference sequence). The V gene lost 1 base and the J gene lost 7 bases, with 23 bases spanning the gap. This chain's CDR3 is CSARGFEGSSGVNEQFF. The CDR3 DNA follows: TGCAGTGCTAGAGGGTTTGAGGGGAGTAGCGGAGTTAATGAGCAGTTCTTC.

The rearrangement joins TRBV20-1 to TRBJ2-7, with D perhaps TRBD1 (5 bases). The V gene lost 3 bases and the J gene lost 3 bases, with 15 bases spanning the gap. CDR1 DFQATT and CDR2 SNEGSKA come from the germline V gene (reference sequence). This CDR3 region has 14 residues. The CDR3 DNA reads as TGCAGTGCTAGTAGTTCAGGGAACTTCTACGAGCAGTACTTC. It codes for CSASSSGNFYEQYF.

This clonotype was observed at least ten times. The chain carries TRBV20-1 and TRBJ2-3; 7 nucleotides match TRBD2. Germline CDR1 is DFQATT and CDR2 is SNEGSKA (reference sequence). The CDR3 has 15 amino acids. V gave up 1 base and J gave up 3 bases; unmatched junction bases: 7. The chain's CDR3 is CSARGGGPGTDTQYF. The CDR3 DNA reads TGCAGTGCTAGAGGGGGAGGGCCTGGGACAGATACGCAGTATTTT.